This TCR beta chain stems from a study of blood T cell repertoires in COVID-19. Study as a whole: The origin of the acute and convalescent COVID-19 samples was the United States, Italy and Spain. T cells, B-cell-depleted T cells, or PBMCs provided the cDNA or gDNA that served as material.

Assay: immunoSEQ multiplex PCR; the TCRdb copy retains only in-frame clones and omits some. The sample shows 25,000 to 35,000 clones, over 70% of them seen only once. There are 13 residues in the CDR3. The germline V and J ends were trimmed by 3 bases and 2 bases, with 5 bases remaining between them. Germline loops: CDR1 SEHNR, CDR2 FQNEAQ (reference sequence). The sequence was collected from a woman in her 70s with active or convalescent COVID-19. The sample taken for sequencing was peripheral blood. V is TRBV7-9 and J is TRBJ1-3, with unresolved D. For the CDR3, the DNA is TGTGCCAGCAGCTTTTTCACTGGAAACACCATATATTTT. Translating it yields CASSFFTGNTIYF.